Below, 3 T cell receptor beta chains from the same sample are listed, as sequenced in a study of CD8 T cells in ankylosing spondylitis. TCRdb reanalysed the 5' RACE reads using MiXCR and keeps one entry per CDR3 protein. The table shows 400,000 or so distinct CDR3 sequences, with 20% to 30% occurring only once. Study-level points and caveats: It appeared that ankylosing spondylitis blood was characterized by a TCR beta motif of several highly homologous variants.

What these receptors recognize is not known. Sequences were obtained from blood, either unsorted or a sorted T cell fraction (not recorded which). The receptors stem from a male donor with ankylosing spondylitis.

This clonotype was picked up a small number of times. The gene calls are TRBV3-1 and TRBJ1-2, with a tentative D call TRBD1 (6 bases). Trimming left V 4 bases short and J 4 bases short, with 13 bases between. Germline-derived CDR1 and CDR2 are LGHDT and YNNKEL (reference sequence). The CDR3 sequence is 14 residues long. The CDR3 sequence: CASSLRRGAYGYTF. CDR3 sequence (DNA): TGTGCCAGCAGCCTCCGACGGGGGGCCTATGGCTACACCTTC. Drawing the rest from reference TRBV3-1 and TRBJ1-2, the complete variable domain is DTAVSQTPKYLVTQMGNDKSIKCEQNLGHDTMYWYKQDSKKFLKIMFSYNNKELIINETVPNRFSPKSPDKAHLNLHINSLELGDSAVYFCASSLRRGAYGYTFGSGTRLTVV.

The chain has TRBV7-8 and TRBJ1-5; D may be TRBD1 (6 bases). Germline CDR1 and CDR2: SGHVS and FQNEAQ. Trimming shortened V by 4 bases and J by 6 bases, and 19 bases separated the two germline ends. There are 16 residues in the CDR3. CDR3 sequence: CASSSRNRELSQPQHF. The CDR3 DNA reads as TGTGCCAGCAGCTCCCGCAACAGGGAACTTAGTCAGCCCCAGCATTTT.

This clonotype has only a few counts. This sequence joins TRBV12-3 or TRBV12-4 and TRBJ1-5; weak D call: TRBD1 (6 bases). The CDR3 has 14 residues. The germline V and J ends were trimmed by 6 bases and 7 bases, with 16 bases remaining between them. CDR3 coding DNA: TGTGCCAGCAGCCCCCCCGGGGGCGAACAGCCCCAGCATTTT. It is translated as CASSPPGGEQPQHF.